This T cell receptor (beta chain) derives from a study of T cell responses to AZD1222 COVID-19 vaccine (dated by TCRdb to the early 2020s). Turning to the overall study: Because spike-specific TCR depth and breadth did not differ between the two schedules, AZD1222 recipients who got a second dose at roughly 4 weeks were pooled with those who got a second dose at roughly 12 weeks. TCR sequencing was performed for about 240 trial participants, of whom around 200 were given two doses of AZD1222 and 26 were given two doses of MenACWY control vaccine. Trial participants were enrolled by age into subgroups of 18-55, 56-69 and 70-plus years, and around 150, 28 and 57 TCR-sequenced participants, respectively, were included in these subgroups. Beyond this particular receptor, the publication reports: CD4 TCRs associated with the vaccine covered the entire spike protein, and the dominant responses were in regions 160-218 and 743-854. Conclusions about previously exposed vaccinees are limited because only a handful of AZD1222 recipients were SARS-CoV-2 seropositive at baseline. After two AZD1222 doses, both the breadth and the depth of spike-specific TCRs were significantly higher than at day 0 and than in MenACWY recipients. No day 14 peak-response samples were available, so repertoires were characterized only after the peak T cell response. Most participants were white British and females outnumbered males, and the authors suggested that clonal diversity may have been underestimated. Epitopes outside the regions mutated in the B.1.351 and B.1.1.7 variants were reportedly recognized by nearly half of the unique spike-specific TCRs. In the small 56-69-year group, the increase in depth fell short of significance, most likely because of low power.

This specimen's time point label, interpreted: baseline before first vaccination. Vaccinee samples were obtained from the UK trials COV001 and COV002, which included a single-blind randomized controlled phase 2/3 trial of AZD1222 (ChAdOx1 nCoV-19) in healthy adults. For TCRbeta chain sequencing, PBMC samples were collected from trial participants at day 0 and at day 28 after the second dose. CDR3 length: 18 amino acids, cysteine to phenylalanine. The read is trimmed to its CDR3 DNA, 54 bases read in frame from base 1. CDR1 MNHNY and CDR2 SVGAGI are derived from the germline V gene (reference sequence). Trimming accounts for 5 bases at V and 0 bases at J, while the number of junction bases matched to no gene is 10. The CDR3 regions of human TCRbeta chains were subjected to immunosequencing. Per the authors' processing: TCRs in the repertoires were compared against a reference library of SARS-CoV-2-specific TCRs that had been generated with the MIRA antigen-specificity platform. Breadth meant the fraction of unique TCRs that were SARS-CoV-2-associated, whereas depth meant the fraction of total T cells that were SARS-CoV-2-associated. Using the MIRA data, every spike-specific TCR was mapped to the spike region that the TCR reacted to and assigned to either a CD4 or a CD8 class. Log10-transformed breadth and depth values were compared by one-way ANOVA with Sidak's multiple comparisons tests. TCRdb took this table from immuneACCESS and kept in-frame rearrangements with V and J called. Such tables lack part of the clones; where checked against another copy, unresolved V genes explain under half of the gap, and the rest is unexplained. V, J and clone size reflect that table, while D and trimming were determined from the DNA. The sample table records approximately 200,000 clones; approximately 94% of these occur just once. The ten largest account for 9.2% of the sample.

With respect to this clone: Its antigen is currently not known. The record has no base qualities; no much larger clone is one base away.

The source is an adult in good health. Material: peripheral blood, obtained on day 0 of AZD1222 vaccination. The chain couples TRBV6-6 to TRBJ1-5; 10 central bases correspond to TRBD1. The DNA reads as follows: TGTGCCAGCAGTCGGACAGGGGGTGCCGGGGATAGCAATCAGCCCCAGCATTTT. Its translation is CASSRTGGAGDSNQPQHF.